This entry lists 15 T cell receptor beta chains sequenced from one sample in a study of T cell responses to AZD1222 COVID-19 vaccine. Only in-frame clones appear in the TCRdb table, and some are missing; sequencing was by immunoSEQ multiplex PCR. The sample includes some 120,000 clones, about 90% of them seen just once. The material was peripheral blood, obtained on day 0 of AZD1222 vaccination. These TCRs come from an adult in good health.

The rearrangement links TRBV5-1 to TRBJ1-1, with D unresolved. Between the trimmed V and J ends, which lost 4 bases and 0 bases, there was a span of 10 bases. This CDR3 is 14 amino acids long. CDR1 is SGHRS, CDR2 YFSETQ, per germline. CDR3 sequence reads: CASSPTPVNTEAFF. DNA of the CDR3: TGCGCCAGCAGCCCCACCCCAGTGAACACTGAAGCTTTCTTT.

CDR3 coding DNA: TGTGCCAGCAGCCCCGGGACACATTTTTTGGGTAATGAAAAACTGTTTTTT. Its protein is CASSPGTHFLGNEKLFF. The V call is TRBV3-1 (or the pseudogene TRBV3-2), the J call TRBJ1-4; a possible D gene is TRBD1 (6 bases). The germline CDR1 and CDR2 sequences are LGHDT and YNNKEL (reference sequence). V was pared by 4 bases and J by 4 bases, with 19 bases between. CDR3 length: 17 residues.

This clone appeared a single time. The chain uses TRBV19 and TRBJ2-2; D possibly uses TRBD1 or TRBD2 (5 bases each). The CDR3 has 15 amino acids. The germline V and J ends were trimmed by 10 bases and 3 bases, with 18 bases remaining between them. Germline V gives CDR1 LNHDA, CDR2 SQIVND (reference sequence). This chain's CDR3 is CATRYAVGDTGELFF. In DNA form, the CDR3 reads TGTGCCACCCGATATGCGGTGGGGGACACCGGGGAGCTGTTTTTT.

The rearrangement joins TRBV5-1 to TRBJ2-2; D not resolved. There are 11 residues in the CDR3. The germline V and J ends were trimmed by 2 bases and 6 bases, with 2 bases remaining between them. CDR1 and CDR2 from the germline V gene are SGHRS and YFSETQ. The CDR3: CASSFPGELFF. The CDR3 coding sequence is TGCGCCAGCAGCTTCCCCGGGGAGCTGTTTTTT.

This chain connects TRBV6-5 to TRBJ2-5; perhaps TRBD2 as D (6 bases). Germline V gene sequence: CDR1 MNHEY, CDR2 SVGAGI. The CDR3 length is 15 residues. V dropped 7 bases and J dropped 9 bases, with 24 bases sitting between them. CDR3: CASTLGWDLGFPQYF. DNA of the CDR3: TGTGCCAGCACCTTGGGTTGGGACTTAGGATTCCCCCAGTACTTC.

In this sample, this clone turned up once. The chain is built from TRBV6-5 and TRBJ2-7, with D uncertain. Germline loops: CDR1 MNHEY, CDR2 SVGAGI. V was pared by 5 bases and J by 3 bases, with 14 bases between. CDR3 size: 14 residues. CDR3 nucleotide sequence: TGTGCCAGCAGTCGTTCCGGGTCCCTCTACGAGCAGTACTTC. Translated: CASSRSGSLYEQYF.

The chain recombines TRBV3-1 (or the pseudogene TRBV3-2) with TRBJ1-1; D remains ambiguous. Germline V gene sequence: CDR1 LGHDT, CDR2 YNNKEL (reference sequence). The CDR3 consists of 15 residues. V lost 8 bases and J 0 bases, leaving 16 bases between the germline ends. The CDR3 spells CASGSGLSMNTEAFF. CDR3 nucleotide sequence: TGTGCCAGCGGATCCGGTCTTTCTATGAACACTGAAGCTTTCTTT.

V and J are TRBV7-9 and TRBJ2-1; no definite D call. The CDR3 consists of 10 residues. Germline V CDR1 and CDR2: SEHNR, FQNEAQ (reference sequence). V lost 8 bases to trimming and J lost 7 bases, with 6 bases between them. The CDR3, as DNA: TGTGCCAGCTCCGTTAATGAGCAGTTCTTC. Protein product: CASSVNEQFF.

The chain combines TRBV18 with TRBJ1-2, with TRBD1 identical over 8 bases. Germline loops: CDR1 KGHSH, CDR2 LQKENI. V lost 6 bases, J lost 5 bases, and 5 bases stayed unmatched. The CDR3 contains 13 residues. DNA for the CDR3: TGTGCCAGCTCCCCGGACAGGGCTTATGGCTACACCTTC. Translated, it gives CASSPDRAYGYTF.

V is TRBV7-9 and J is TRBJ1-2, with D unresolved. Germline V gives CDR1 SEHNR, CDR2 FQNEAQ (reference sequence). The V and J ends lost 4 bases and 0 bases respectively, with 12 bases between them. There are 15 residues in the CDR3. This CDR3 is CASSYEGLANYGYTF. The CDR3 region has the DNA TGTGCCAGCAGCTATGAAGGCTTAGCTAACTATGGCTACACCTTC.

The CDR3 DNA follows: TGTGCCACCAGTGATCGGGACGGCTTTTTCAATCAGCCCCAGCATTTT. As protein: CATSDRDGFFNQPQHF. The chain is built from TRBV24-1 and TRBJ1-5; tentatively, D is TRBD1 (5 bases). The V and J ends lost 3 bases and 3 bases respectively, with 14 bases between them. CDR3 length: 16 amino acids. Per the germline V gene, CDR1 is KGHDR and CDR2 is SFDVKD.

The chain links TRBV3-1 (or the pseudogene TRBV3-2) to TRBJ2-2; 9 bases map to TRBD2. The V gene end was trimmed by 3 bases and the J gene end by 0 bases; junction bases not matched to a gene: 5. This CDR3 contains 17 residues. CDR1 and CDR2 (germline): LGHDT, YNNKEL (reference sequence). The CDR3 nucleotides are TGTGCCAGCAGCCATTTTAGCGGGGGTGCGAACACCGGGGAGCTGTTTTTT. It translates to CASSHFSGGANTGELFF.

This clone was counted a few times. The rearrangement uses TRBV30 and TRBJ2-5; 10 bases match TRBD2. V shed 2 bases and J 5 bases; nucleotides not matched to a gene: 8. Per the germline V gene, CDR1 is GTSNPN and CDR2 is SVGIG (reference sequence). The CDR3 loop spans 15 amino acids. The CDR3 coding sequence is TGTGCCTGGAGTCTAGCGGGAGCTGTCCCCGAGACCCAGTACTTC. This gives the protein CAWSLAGAVPETQYF.

This rearrangement joins TRBV25-1 to TRBJ1-4; TRBD1 is a possible D gene (6 bases). The V gene lost 5 bases and the J gene lost 12 bases, with 16 bases spanning the gap. CDR3 length: 13 amino acids. Germline V CDR1 and CDR2: MGHDK, SYGVNS. The CDR3 sequence is CASSQTHRVELFF. In nucleotides, the CDR3 is TGTGCCAGCAGTCAAACTCACAGGGTGGAACTGTTTTTT.

The J gene is TRBJ2-1, the V gene TRBV7-2, with D hard to call. CDR3 size: 15 residues. V shed 0 bases and J shed 6 bases, with 12 bases lying between them. Germline CDR1 is SGHTA and CDR2 is FQGNSA. The CDR3 spells CASSLAPVFPNEQFF. CDR3 sequence (DNA): TGTGCCAGCAGCTTAGCGCCGGTCTTCCCCAATGAGCAGTTCTTC. Supplemented by reference TRBV7-2 and TRBJ2-1, the full variable domain reads GAGVSQSPSNKVTEKGKDVELRCDPISGHTALYWYRQSLGQGLEFLIYFQGNSAPDKSGLPSDRFSAERTGGSVSTLTIQRTQQEDSAVYLCASSLAPVFPNEQFFGPGTRLTVL.